Included here is one T cell receptor (beta chain) sequence, with context. This sample includes further DNA sequences coding for the same CDR3. The CDR3 has 14 amino acids. Germline V gene lookup returns CDR1 MNHEY and CDR2 SVGAGI. V was pared by 7 bases and J by 4 bases, with 7 bases of the junction left unmatched. The data belong to a study of blood T cell repertoires in COVID-19. Overall study: Researchers got acute and convalescent COVID-19 samples from the United States, Italy and Spain. PBMCs, B-cell-depleted T cells, or T cells provided the cDNA or gDNA that made up the material.

As handled by the study authors: Estimated nucleated cell counts came from reference gene primer amplification. Sequenced by immunoSEQ multiplex PCR; TCRdb stores in-frame clones only, minus some. The V and J calls and clone size were taken over from that table, and D and trimming were inferred from the DNA. The sample holds approximately 220,000 clones, 70% to 90% seen once. The J gene is TRBJ1-5, the V gene TRBV6-5, with 7 positions matching TRBD1. This receptor was obtained from a man aged 45 to 65 who had recovered from COVID-19. The sample comprised peripheral blood. CDR3 bases: TGTGCCAGCATGAGGACAGGTCTTAATCAGCCCCAGCATTTT. Residues: CASMRTGLNQPQHF.